The entry below gives a single T cell receptor beta chain sequence along with its context. Germline-derived CDR1 and CDR2 are SGHTA and FQGTGA. V gave up 2 bases and J gave up 6 bases; unmatched junction bases: 10. CDR3 size: 16 residues. This record comes from a study of blood T cell repertoires in COVID-19. Sequenced by immunoSEQ multiplex PCR; TCRdb stores in-frame clones only, minus some. Of 55,000 to 80,000 clones listed, roughly 84% are singletons. Sequencing was done on a sample of peripheral blood. The chain joins TRBV7-3 to TRBJ2-3; 8 bases agree with TRBD2. The clonotype originates from a woman older than 75 with active or convalescent COVID-19. The CDR3 nucleotides read TGTGCCAGCAGCTTAGGGACTAGTCGAGACATGGATACGCAGTATTTT. Encoded protein: CASSLGTSRDMDTQYF.